The 13 T cell receptor beta chains listed next were all sequenced from one sample in a study of a mutant IDH1 vaccine in newly diagnosed glioma. The assay was immunoSEQ multiplex PCR, and TCRdb's table has in-frame clones only and misses some. The table lists approximately 21,000 clones, less than 90% of them singletons. No antigen has been assigned to these receptors. Noted time point: week 47, end of study. Every vaccine dose comprised 300 ug of mutant IDH1 20-mer peptide plus topical imiquimod. Sequencing was performed on PBMCs, taken from a glioma patient whose treatment included an IDH1 peptide vaccine. The receptors derive from a middle-aged man with glioma.

The V call is TRBV5-8, the J call TRBJ2-5, with TRBD1 matching over 7 bases. Germline V lookup: CDR1 SGHTS, CDR2 YDEGEE. J lost 2 bases, V lost 3 bases, and 1 base had no gene match. The length of the CDR3 is 13 residues. The DNA of the CDR3 is TGTGCCAGCAGCTGGGACAGACAAGAGACCCAGTACTTC. Translated, it gives CASSWDRQETQYF.

Turning to this clone: At one end the junction does not follow the germline gene, possibly because of a read error. This rearrangement joins TRBV2 to TRBJ2-1; D is ambiguous. The CDR3 covers 15 residues. Germline assignment: CDR1 SNHLY and CDR2 FYNNEI. The CDR3 DNA reads as TGTGCCAGCAGAAGTAGGGCAGTCTCCGACAATGAGCAGTTCTTC. It encodes CASRSRAVSDNEQFF.

This clone appeared a few times. The junction shows a germline mismatch at one end, possibly a read error. The V and J genes are TRBV18 and TRBJ2-7; D might be TRBD1 (6 bases). The germline CDR1 and CDR2 sequences are KGHSH and LQKENI. The CDR3 loop spans 14 amino acids. In DNA, the CDR3 is TGTGCCAGTTCACCCTATACAGGGACGGCCGAGCAGTACTTC. Its protein product is CASSPYTGTAEQYF.

The chain employs TRBV5-4 and TRBJ2-3, with D possibly TRBD1 on 6 matching bases. The CDR3 contains 17 residues. Trimming cost V 2 bases and J 2 bases, with 18 bases left between them. Per germline, CDR1 SGHNT and CDR2 YYREEE (reference sequence). This CDR3 reads CASSLKQVRDNTDTQYF. The CDR3, as DNA: TGTGCCAGCAGCTTAAAGCAGGTCAGGGACAACACAGATACGCAGTATTTT.

The V and J genes are TRBV4-1 and TRBJ2-1; D ambiguous. Trimming shortened V by 5 bases and J by 10 bases, and 12 bases separated the two germline ends. This CDR3 is 12 amino acids long. Germline V gene data show CDR1 as MGHRA and CDR2 as YSYEKL. CDR3 DNA sequence: TGCGCCAGCAGCTGGTCGTCTGGCGAGCAGTTCTTC. Its translation: CASSWSSGEQFF.

V and J are TRBV18 and TRBJ1-1; tentative D call: TRBD1 (6 bases). CDR1 and CDR2 from the germline V gene are KGHSH and LQKENI. V was pared by 0 bases and J by 7 bases, with 15 bases between. The CDR3 totals 15 residues. The CDR3: CASSPPTGPFDEAFF. CDR3 nucleotides: TGTGCCAGCTCACCACCGACAGGACCGTTCGATGAAGCTTTCTTT.

V and J are TRBV7-2 and TRBJ2-5; D is unclear. This CDR3 is built from 15 residues. The ends were cut back, 1 base at V and 1 base at J, with 10 bases in the middle. CDR1 is SGHTA, CDR2 FQGNSA, per germline. The CDR3 loop reads CASSLGLVGQETQYF. For the CDR3, the DNA is TGTGCCAGCAGCTTAGGACTGGTCGGCCAAGAGACCCAGTACTTC. Looking up the rest from reference TRBV7-2 and TRBJ2-5 gives the full variable domain: GAGVSQSPSNKVTEKGKDVELRCDPISGHTALYWYRQSLGQGLEFLIYFQGNSAPDKSGLPSDRFSAERTGGSVSTLTIQRTQQEDSAVYLCASSLGLVGQETQYFGPGTRLLVL.

CDR3 region: CASSVKKGLAGSTDTQYF. The CDR3 DNA reads as TGTGCCAGCAGCGTAAAAAAGGGACTAGCGGGAAGCACAGATACGCAGTATTTT. V usage is TRBV9 and J usage is TRBJ2-3; 13 bases agree with TRBD2. CDR1 and CDR2 from the germline V gene are SGDLS and YYNGEE. Germline trimming cut 1 base from V and 0 bases from J; bases unmatched to any gene: 5. The CDR3 runs to 18 residues. The complete variable domain, with remaining parts taken from reference TRBV9 and TRBJ2-3, reads DSGVTQTPKHLITATGQRVTLRCSPRSGDLSVYWYQQSLDQGLQFLIQYYNGEERAKGNILERFSAQQFPDLHSELNLSSLELGDSALYFCASSVKKGLAGSTDTQYFGPGTRLTVL.

CDR3 DNA: TGTGCCAGCAGCTCCACTAGCGGGAGTAACTACGAGCAGTACTTC. This gives the protein CASSSTSGSNYEQYF. The chain combines TRBV7-2 with TRBJ2-7; 11 nucleotides line up with TRBD2. Germline V gene lookup returns CDR1 SGHTA and CDR2 FQGNSA. With 4 bases clipped from V and 3 bases from J, the junction kept 5 bases outside the gene matches. The CDR3 totals 15 residues. Full variable domain (rest looked up from reference TRBV7-2 and TRBJ2-7): GAGVSQSPSNKVTEKGKDVELRCDPISGHTALYWYRQSLGQGLEFLIYFQGNSAPDKSGLPSDRFSAERTGGSVSTLTIQRTQQEDSAVYLCASSSTSGSNYEQYFGPGTRLTVT.

The gene calls are TRBV2 and TRBJ2-4; 7 bases line up with TRBD1. The germline V gene encodes CDR1 SNHLY and CDR2 FYNNEI. The CDR3 has 15 residues. The trim removed 2 bases at V and 9 bases at J, leaving 10 bases unmatched. In nucleotides, the CDR3 is TGTGCCAGCAGTGAAATTAGGGGGCTAGGGTTCATTCAGTACTTC. It encodes CASSEIRGLGFIQYF. The entire variable domain, with the rest obtained from reference TRBV2 and TRBJ2-4, is as follows: EPEVTQTPSHQVTQMGQEVILRCVPISNHLYFYWYRQILGQKVEFLVSFYNNEISEKSEIFDDQFSVERPDGSNFTLKIRSTKLEDSAMYFCASSEIRGLGFIQYFGAGTRLSVL.

This clone was seen once. The rearrangement uses TRBV28 and TRBJ1-1; D uncertain. Per the germline V gene, CDR1 is MDHEN and CDR2 is SYDVKM. The V gene lost 4 bases and the J gene lost 5 bases, with 11 bases spanning the gap. CDR3 length: 13 residues. Written as DNA, the CDR3 is TGTGCCAGCAGTTGGCGAGGGAGGACTGAAGCTTTCTTT. As protein: CASSWRGRTEAFF.

The chain joins TRBV18 to TRBJ2-5; 8 bases line up with TRBD1. The germline V gene encodes CDR1 KGHSH and CDR2 LQKENI. This CDR3 region has 15 residues. J was trimmed by 5 bases and V by 3 bases; bases with no gene match: 8. Written as DNA, the CDR3 is TGTGCCAGCTCACCGCGACAGGGGAGTACGGAGACCCAGTACTTC. Translating it yields CASSPRQGSTETQYF.

The genes are TRBV4-2 and TRBJ2-1; 11 bases line up with TRBD2. From germline, CDR1 is LGHNA and CDR2 YNFKEQ. V lost 3 bases, J lost 8 bases, and 9 bases stayed unmatched. The CDR3 is 16 residues long. The chain's CDR3 is CASSHSTSGRFYEQFF. As DNA, the CDR3 is TGTGCCAGCAGCCACTCAACTAGCGGGAGATTCTATGAGCAGTTCTTC.